The 11 T cell receptor beta chains below all came from one sample that was sequenced in a study of OX40 agonist ivuxolimab in advanced cancers. Profiled with immunoSEQ multiplex PCR; TCRdb holds only in-frame clones, not every one. The sample includes approximately 38,000 clones, about 87% of them seen just once. The sample was CD4+ or CD8+ T cells sorted from blood, taken in a trial of the OX40 agonist ivuxolimab. The receptors shown here come from an adult with an advanced solid tumor such as melanoma, head and neck, liver or kidney cancer.

This clone was seen just once. The J gene is TRBJ2-3, the V gene TRBV18; 8 bases fit TRBD2. J lost 3 bases, V lost 5 bases, and 7 bases had no gene match. CDR1 is KGHSH and CDR2 is LQKENI in the germline V gene. The CDR3 sequence is 15 residues long. CDR3 loop: CASSATGGATDTQYF. The CDR3 bases are TGTGCCAGCTCAGCAACCGGGGGGGCGACAGATACGCAGTATTTT.

The rearrangement joins TRBV5-1 to TRBJ2-7; no reliable D call. The CDR3 loop spans 13 amino acids. Looked up from germline, CDR1 is SGHRS and CDR2 is YFSETQ. V gave up 2 bases and J gave up 2 bases, with 8 bases separating them. The DNA for the CDR3 is TGCGCCAGCAGCTTAGGAACCACCTACGAGCAGTACTTC. The encoded protein is CASSLGTTYEQYF.

This sequence joins TRBV30 and TRBJ2-4; 8 nucleotides align to TRBD1. The CDR3 has 15 residues. J was trimmed by 7 bases and V by 3 bases; bases with no gene match: 11. Germline CDR1 and CDR2: GTSNPN and SVGIG (reference sequence). The CDR3 DNA is TGTGCCTGGAGCCCCGGGCAGGGGGCGATCAACATTCAGTACTTC. This translates into CAWSPGQGAINIQYF.

This rearrangement joins TRBV7-8 to TRBJ2-5; TRBD1 matches at 8 bases. J gave up 1 base and V 5 bases, and 6 bases lay outside the gene matches. Germline CDR1 and CDR2: SGHVS and FQNEAQ. The CDR3 totals 15 residues. In nucleotides, the CDR3 is TGTGCCAGCAGCCCGAGGACAGGGATCCAAGAGACCCAGTACTTC. Protein sequence: CASSPRTGIQETQYF. The whole variable domain, filled in from reference TRBV7-8 and TRBJ2-5, reads GAGVSQSPRYKVAKRGQDVALRCDPISGHVSLFWYQQALGQGPEFLTYFQNEAQLDKSGLPSDRFFAERPEGSVSTLKIQRTQQEDSAVYLCASSPRTGIQETQYFGPGTRLLVL.

The CDR3 is CASSLLGDGVSGANVLTF. In DNA, the CDR3 is TGTGCCAGCTCACTTCTTGGGGACGGAGTCTCTGGGGCCAACGTCCTGACTTTC. The chain recombines TRBV18 with TRBJ2-6; D may be TRBD1 or TRBD2 (5 bases each). The V gene's germline CDR1 is KGHSH and CDR2 LQKENI. This CDR3 is built from 18 residues. V dropped 4 bases and J dropped 0 bases, with 16 bases sitting between them.

This chain joins TRBV28 and TRBJ1-1; tentative D call: TRBD1 (5 bases). Germline CDR1 MDHEN, CDR2 SYDVKM. Trimming cost V 6 bases and J 4 bases, with 24 bases left between them. This CDR3 contains 17 residues. The CDR3 reads CASSLAGTGRRGTEAFF. In DNA, the CDR3 is TGTGCCAGCAGCCTTGCCGGGACCGGGCGGCGGGGCACTGAAGCTTTCTTT.

The genes are TRBV28 and TRBJ1-1; 10 nucleotides line up with TRBD1. This CDR3 has 14 amino acids. J gave up 3 bases and V 5 bases, and 3 bases lay outside the gene matches. Germline CDR1 is MDHEN and CDR2 is SYDVKM. CDR3 sequence reads: CASSRGQGYTEAFF. The CDR3, as DNA: TGTGCCAGCAGTCGGGGACAGGGGTACACTGAAGCTTTCTTT.

The chain couples TRBV14 to TRBJ2-5; D call uncertain. CDR1 and CDR2 from the germline V gene are SGHDN and FVKESK. Trimming left V 6 bases short and J 5 bases short, with 13 bases between. This CDR3 has 13 residues. The CDR3 loop is CASRRSLGETQYF. The CDR3 nucleotides read TGTGCCAGCAGGCGTTCCTTAGGGGAGACCCAGTACTTC. The full variable domain, with the rest looked up from reference TRBV14 and TRBJ2-5, is EAGVTQFPSHSVIEKGQTVTLRCDPISGHDNLYWYRRVMGKEIKFLLHFVKESKQDESGMPNNRFLAERTGGTYSTLKVQPAELEDSGVYFCASRRSLGETQYFGPGTRLLVL.

The rearrangement uses TRBV6-5 and TRBJ2-7; unclear D gene. Per the germline V gene, CDR1 is MNHEY and CDR2 is SVGAGI. The CDR3 is 14 amino acids. Trimming left V 0 bases short and J 0 bases short, with 6 bases between. In DNA, the CDR3 is TGTGCCAGCAGTTACTCGCCGGACTCCTACGAGCAGTACTTC. It is translated as CASSYSPDSYEQYF.

J is TRBJ2-3 and V is TRBV9; no clear D. This CDR3 region has 16 residues. Deletions cut 1 base from V and 6 bases from J, with 18 bases between. CDR1 SGDLS and CDR2 YYNGEE come from the germline V gene. The CDR3 is CASSVSPGHSGDTQYF. CDR3 in DNA: TGTGCCAGCAGCGTATCCCCCGGCCATTCCGGGGATACGCAGTATTTT.

The rearrangement uses TRBV5-1 and TRBJ2-5; 16 nucleotides align to TRBD2. There are 17 residues in the CDR3. CDR1 is SGHRS, CDR2 YFSETQ, per germline. The ends lost 4 bases at V and 5 bases at J; junction bases unmatched: 8. The CDR3: CASSHPGLAGGRETQYF. The CDR3 DNA follows: TGCGCCAGCAGCCACCCGGGACTAGCGGGAGGGCGTGAGACCCAGTACTTC.